These T cell receptor beta chains were read from a single sample in a study of shared clonotypes between healthy human individuals. Only in-frame clones appear in the TCRdb table, and some are missing; sequencing was by immunoSEQ multiplex PCR. The table lists about 1 million clones, around 75% of them singletons, with approximately 1.5% in the top ten. The material sequenced was memory CD4+ T cells sorted from blood. These receptors all come from a man younger than 30 in good health. Both conserved end residues are part of each CDR3. A D gene is named only where the DNA matches it firmly. Some rows mark clone size as missing; the rest say once, few, many or name a class of expanded clone.

D: -
size: -
V: TRBV4-1
J: TRBJ2-6
DNA: TGCGCCAGCAGCCAAGACGACGGCGGTGGGGCCAACGTCCTGACTTTC
CDR3: CASSQDDGGGANVLTF

D: -
size: -
V: TRBV6-5
J: TRBJ1-1
DNA: TGTGCCAGCACCCCGGGCCCCAGGACCACTGAAGCTTTCTTT
CDR3: CASTPGPRTTEAFF

D: -
size: -
V: TRBV27
J: TRBJ1-1
DNA: TGTGCCAGCCAGGGAGGACGTTTCACTGAAGCTTTCTTT
CDR3: CASQGGRFTEAFF

D: TRBD1
size: once
V: TRBV28
J: TRBJ1-2
DNA: TGTGCCGTCAACAGGGGAACCTATGGCTACACCTTC
CDR3: CAVNRGTYGYTF

D: TRBD1
size: once
V: TRBV5-8
J: TRBJ2-1
DNA: TGTGCCAGCAGCGTGGACAGGATCCCGGACTACAATGAGCAGTTCTTC
CDR3: CASSVDRIPDYNEQFF

D: -
size: -
V: TRBV5-1
J: TRBJ1-2
DNA: TGCGCCAGCAGTACGCAGGGAAACTATGGCTACACCTTC
CDR3: CASSTQGNYGYTF

D: TRBD2
size: -
V: TRBV5-6
J: TRBJ2-7
DNA: TGTGCCAGCAGCCGGGGGGACCTTAACTCCTACGAGCAGTACTTC
CDR3: CASSRGDLNSYEQYF

D: TRBD1
size: -
V: TRBV30
J: TRBJ1-2
DNA: TGTGCCTGGAGTGCCCCTGACAGGGCCGGCGGCTACACCTTC
CDR3: CAWSAPDRAGGYTF

D: -
size: -
V: TRBV7-2
J: TRBJ2-7
DNA: TGTGCCAGCAGCTTCCCGGACGGGCACGAGCAGTACTTC
CDR3: CASSFPDGHEQYF

D: -
size: -
V: TRBV5-6
J: TRBJ1-6
DNA: TGTGCCAGCAGCCACGACAGGAATTCACCCCTCCACTTT
CDR3: CASSHDRNSPLHF

D: -
size: -
V: TRBV28
J: TRBJ2-7
DNA: TGTGCCAGCAGCCTCCCGAACGGGTACTCCTACGAGCAGTACTTC
CDR3: CASSLPNGYSYEQYF

D: -
size: -
V: TRBV28
J: TRBJ2-7
DNA: TGTGCCAGCACCACGTTCGGAGGGGGGTCCTACGAGCAGTACTTC
CDR3: CASTTFGGGSYEQYF

D: TRBD1
size: -
V: TRBV11-2
J: TRBJ1-2
DNA: TGTGCCAGCAGCTCGTCCCGGGACAGGGTTGGCTACACCTTC
CDR3: CASSSSRDRVGYTF

D: -
size: -
V: TRBV6-4
J: TRBJ1-6
DNA: TGTGCCAGCAGTGACGGAGGGGGACGAGGTTCACCCCTCCACTTT
CDR3: CASSDGGGRGSPLHF

D: TRBD1
size: -
V: TRBV5-1
J: TRBJ2-3
DNA: TGCGCCAGCAGCCCCGGGACAGTTCGGGGCACAGATACGCAGTATTTT
CDR3: CASSPGTVRGTDTQYF

D: -
size: -
V: TRBV19
J: TRBJ2-5
DNA: TGTGCCAGTAGAGAACGACAGCAAGAGACCCAGTACTTC
CDR3: CASRERQQETQYF

D: -
size: -
V: TRBV29-1
J: TRBJ1-2
DNA: TGCAGCGTCATGCAGGGGAGCGGCTACACCTTC
CDR3: CSVMQGSGYTF

D: -
size: -
V: TRBV10-3
J: TRBJ2-3
DNA: TGTGCCATCAGTGATGGGACACCCAGCACAGATACGCAGTATTTT
CDR3: CAISDGTPSTDTQYF

D: -
size: -
V: TRBV9
J: TRBJ2-1
DNA: TGTGCCAGTAGCCGGCCCTCCTACAATGAGCAGTTCTTC
CDR3: CASSRPSYNEQFF

D: TRBD1
size: few
V: TRBV7-8
J: TRBJ2-6
DNA: TGTGCCAGCAGCCCCCGGACAGGACAAAACGTCCTGACTTTC
CDR3: CASSPRTGQNVLTF

D: TRBD1
size: -
V: TRBV2
J: TRBJ1-5
DNA: TGTGCCAGCAGCCTCGACAGGGTTCAGCCCCAGCATTTT
CDR3: CASSLDRVQPQHF

D: TRBD1
size: once
V: TRBV9
J: TRBJ2-1
DNA: TGTGCCAGCAGCGGAGACAGGGGAAAGCGGGATGAGCAGTTCTTC
CDR3: CASSGDRGKRDEQFF

D: -
size: -
V: TRBV7-9
J: TRBJ2-1
DNA: TGTGCCAGCAGCTTAGGGACAGCCTACAATGAGCAGTTCTTC
CDR3: CASSLGTAYNEQFF

D: TRBD2
size: -
V: TRBV9
J: TRBJ2-3
DNA: TGTGCCAGCAGCCTAGCGGGGGGAGACACAGATACGCAGTATTTT
CDR3: CASSLAGGDTDTQYF

D: -
size: -
V: TRBV5-1
J: TRBJ2-2
DNA: TGCGCCAGCAGCCGGACCGGGGGAATAGCCGGGGAGCTGTTTTTT
CDR3: CASSRTGGIAGELFF

D: TRBD1
size: -
V: TRBV28
J: TRBJ2-7
DNA: TGTGCCAGCAGTTTAGAGACAGGGCTCTACGAGCAGTACTTC
CDR3: CASSLETGLYEQYF

D: -
size: few
V: TRBV10-2
J: TRBJ1-1
DNA: TGCGCCAGCAGCCGCTTGGGCACTGAAGCTTTCTTT
CDR3: CASSRLGTEAFF

D: -
size: -
V: TRBV5-6
J: TRBJ1-5
DNA: TGTGCCAGCAGCGCTGAACAGGGTAATCGTCAGCCCCAGCATTTT
CDR3: CASSAEQGNRQPQHF

D: TRBD1
size: -
V: TRBV19
J: TRBJ1-6
DNA: TGTGCCAGTAGTATAGCTGGGACAGACTATAATTCACCCCTCCACTTT
CDR3: CASSIAGTDYNSPLHF

D: -
size: -
V: TRBV11-3
J: TRBJ1-1
DNA: TGTGCCAGCAGCTTAGATTCAGCCGAAGCTTTCTTT
CDR3: CASSLDSAEAFF

D: -
size: -
V: TRBV7-2
J: TRBJ2-7
DNA: TGTGCCAGCAGCCGCAGACAGGCCAGCTCCTACGAGCAGTACTTC
CDR3: CASSRRQASSYEQYF

D: -
size: -
V: TRBV27
J: TRBJ2-2
DNA: TGTGCCAGCAGTTTGCGTCTAGCGTCTAGCGGGGAGCTGTTTTTT
CDR3: CASSLRLASSGELFF

D: -
size: -
V: TRBV10-3
J: TRBJ1-5
DNA: TGTGCCATCAGCCAACCAAATCAGCCCCAGCATTTT
CDR3: CAISQPNQPQHF

D: TRBD1
size: -
V: TRBV27
J: TRBJ1-2
DNA: TGTGCCAGCAGTTTCGGACAGGGGAAGGGCTATGGCTACACCTTC
CDR3: CASSFGQGKGYGYTF

D: TRBD1
size: few
V: TRBV2
J: TRBJ1-4
DNA: TGTGCCAGCAGGGACCGGACAGGAAATGAAAAACTGTTTTTT
CDR3: CASRDRTGNEKLFF

D: TRBD2
size: -
V: TRBV5-4
J: TRBJ2-5
DNA: TGTGCCAGCAGCTTGCCTAGCGGGGGGCAAGAGACCCAGTACTTC
CDR3: CASSLPSGGQETQYF

D: -
size: -
V: TRBV15
J: TRBJ2-1
DNA: TGTGCCACCAGCAGAGGCGGGCAGGGCAATGAGCAGTTCTTC
CDR3: CATSRGGQGNEQFF

D: -
size: -
V: TRBV4-2
J: TRBJ1-5
DNA: TGTGCCAGCAGCCAAGGACCGGCGGCCGAGGGGCAGCCCCAGCATTTT
CDR3: CASSQGPAAEGQPQHF

D: TRBD1
size: few
V: TRBV9
J: TRBJ1-6
DNA: TGTGCCAGCAGCCAACTAGGACAGGGGGGTCGTTCACCCCTCCACTTT
CDR3: CASSQLGQGGRSPLHF

D: TRBD1
size: once
V: TRBV5-6
J: TRBJ1-6
DNA: TGTGCCAGCAGCTTGTTGCTCTCCGGGACAGGGGGCCGGGATTCACCCCTCCACTTT
CDR3: CASSLLLSGTGGRDSPLHF

D: -
size: -
V: TRBV5-4
J: TRBJ2-1
DNA: TGTGCCAGCAGCCCCGGGGGAACCTACAATGAGCAGTTCTTC
CDR3: CASSPGGTYNEQFF

D: TRBD1
size: -
V: TRBV5-5
J: TRBJ2-7
DNA: TGTGCCAGCAGCAGAACCCGGGACAGTTCCTACGAGCAGTACTTC
CDR3: CASSRTRDSSYEQYF

D: -
size: -
V: TRBV11-2
J: TRBJ2-2
DNA: TGTGCCAGCAGCTCTATACAGGCCGGGGAGCTGTTTTTT
CDR3: CASSSIQAGELFF

D: -
size: -
V: TRBV28
J: TRBJ1-1
DNA: TGTGCCAGCCAAGCGGGGCGGTGGAACACTGAAGCTTTCTTT
CDR3: CASQAGRWNTEAFF

D: -
size: few
V: TRBV6-1
J: TRBJ1-5
DNA: TGTGCCAGCAGTTCCATGGACAATCAGCCCCAGCATTTT
CDR3: CASSSMDNQPQHF

D: TRBD1
size: -
V: TRBV19
J: TRBJ1-6
DNA: TGTGCCAGTAGAGGGACAGCACTTTATTCACCCCTCCACTTT
CDR3: CASRGTALYSPLHF

D: TRBD1
size: -
V: TRBV28
J: TRBJ1-3
DNA: TGTGCCAGCAGTACTGCTGGGGGACAGGGAACGTCCGGAAACACCATATATTTT
CDR3: CASSTAGGQGTSGNTIYF

D: -
size: -
V: TRBV5-6
J: TRBJ1-1
DNA: TGTGCCAGCAGCTTCACGGGTCTGAGGGGGACTGAAGCTTTCTTT
CDR3: CASSFTGLRGTEAFF

D: -
size: -
V: TRBV30
J: TRBJ1-2
DNA: TGTGCCTGGAGTCAATCCTATGGCTACACCTTC
CDR3: CAWSQSYGYTF

D: -
size: -
V: TRBV5-1
J: TRBJ2-2
DNA: TGCGCCAGCAGCTTGGGAGGGGTTGCCGGGGAGCTGTTTTTT
CDR3: CASSLGGVAGELFF

D: -
size: -
V: TRBV6-4
J: TRBJ1-6
DNA: TGTGCCAGCAGTAGCGGGACAATCGGTCATTCACCCCTCCACTTT
CDR3: CASSSGTIGHSPLHF

D: -
size: -
V: TRBV2
J: TRBJ2-7
DNA: TGTGCCAGCAGTGATAACAGGGTGGGCGAGCAGTACTTC
CDR3: CASSDNRVGEQYF

D: TRBD1
size: -
V: TRBV4-1
J: TRBJ1-2
DNA: TGCGCCAGCAGCCAAGACCCGTCGGGACAGCTACGTGACTATGGCTACACCTTC
CDR3: CASSQDPSGQLRDYGYTF

D: -
size: -
V: TRBV30
J: TRBJ1-1
DNA: TGTGCCTGGAGCGTGGCGGGGAATGGTGGAGCTTTCTTT
CDR3: CAWSVAGNGGAFF